This T cell receptor (beta chain) comes out of a study of T cell responses to AZD1222 COVID-19 vaccine. A remark on this clone: Antigen unknown.

Libraries were prepared by immunoSEQ multiplex PCR; TCRdb keeps only in-frame clonotypes and omits some of them. The data hold more than 110,000 clones, with roughly 85% observed a single time. Study observations and caveats: The study found Spike-specific TCR breadth and depth rose after two AZD1222 doses. The donors showed a predominance of white British ancestry and of females, with possible underestimation of clonal diversity.

The CDR3 sequence is 15 residues long. V was clipped by 0 bases and J by 4 bases, with 10 bases between them. This rearrangement joins TRBV5-3 to TRBJ1-4; tentatively, D is TRBD1 (6 bases). TRBV5-3 is reported as an ORF; its role is uncertain. The sample consisted of peripheral blood, taken on day 0 of AZD1222 vaccination. This clonotype was sampled from an adult in good health. Here the CDR3 DNA reads TGTGCCAGAAGCTTGGGGGGCAGGGGTAATGAAAAACTGTTTTTT. Amino acids: CARSLGGRGNEKLFF.